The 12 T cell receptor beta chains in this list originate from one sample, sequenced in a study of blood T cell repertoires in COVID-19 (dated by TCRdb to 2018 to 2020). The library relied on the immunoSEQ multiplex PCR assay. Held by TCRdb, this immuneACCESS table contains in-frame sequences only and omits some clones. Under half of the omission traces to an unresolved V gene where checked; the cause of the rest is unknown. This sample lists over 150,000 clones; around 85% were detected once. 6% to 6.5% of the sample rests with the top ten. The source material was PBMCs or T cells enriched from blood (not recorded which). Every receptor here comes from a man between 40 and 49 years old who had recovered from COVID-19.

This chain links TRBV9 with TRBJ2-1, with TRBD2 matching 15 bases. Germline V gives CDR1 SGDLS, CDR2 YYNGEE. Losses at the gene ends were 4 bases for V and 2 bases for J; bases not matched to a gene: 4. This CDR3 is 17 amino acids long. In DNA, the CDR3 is TGTGCCAGCAGCCCCGGGACTAGCGGGGGGACCTACAATGAGCAGTTCTTC. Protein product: CASSPGTSGGTYNEQFF.

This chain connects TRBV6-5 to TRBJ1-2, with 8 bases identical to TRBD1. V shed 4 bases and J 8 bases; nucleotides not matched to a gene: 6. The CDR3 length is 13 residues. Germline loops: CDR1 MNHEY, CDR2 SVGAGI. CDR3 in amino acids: CASSSDRGGGYTF. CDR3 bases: TGTGCCAGCAGTTCTGACAGGGGTGGCGGCTACACCTTC.

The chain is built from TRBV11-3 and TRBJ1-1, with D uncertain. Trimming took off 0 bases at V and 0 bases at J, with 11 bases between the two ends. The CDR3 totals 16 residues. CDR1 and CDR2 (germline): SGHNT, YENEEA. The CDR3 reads CASSLDRGRMNTEAFF. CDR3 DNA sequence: TGTGCCAGCAGCTTAGATCGGGGTAGAATGAACACTGAAGCTTTCTTT.

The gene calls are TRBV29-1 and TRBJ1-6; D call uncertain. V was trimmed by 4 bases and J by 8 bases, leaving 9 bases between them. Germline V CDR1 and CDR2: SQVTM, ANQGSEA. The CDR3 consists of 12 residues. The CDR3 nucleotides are TGCAGCGTTGGAGAACAAGATTCACCCCTCCACTTT. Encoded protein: CSVGEQDSPLHF. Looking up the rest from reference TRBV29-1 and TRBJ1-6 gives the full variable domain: SAVISQKPSRDICQRGTSLTIQCQVDSQVTMMFWYRQQPGQSLTLIATANQGSEATYESGFVIDKFPISRPNLTFSTLTVSNMSPEDSSIYLCSVGEQDSPLHFGNGTRLTVT.

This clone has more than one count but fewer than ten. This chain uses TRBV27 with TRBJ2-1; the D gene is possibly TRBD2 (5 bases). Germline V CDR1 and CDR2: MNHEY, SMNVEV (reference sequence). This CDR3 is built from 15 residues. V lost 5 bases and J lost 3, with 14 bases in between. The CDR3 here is CASSNGPGLYNEQFF. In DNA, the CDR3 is TGTGCCAGCAGTAACGGGCCCGGACTCTACAATGAGCAGTTCTTC.

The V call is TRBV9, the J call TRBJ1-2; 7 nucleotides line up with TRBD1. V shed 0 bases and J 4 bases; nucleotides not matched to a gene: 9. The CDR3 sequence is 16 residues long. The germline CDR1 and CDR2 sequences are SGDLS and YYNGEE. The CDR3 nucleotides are TGTGCCAGCAGCGTAGAGGGGGCGCGGATCGGCTATGGCTACACCTTC. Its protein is CASSVEGARIGYGYTF.

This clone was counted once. As DNA, the CDR3 is TGTGCCAGCAGCCTCGGGGGGGCCTATGGCTACACCTTC. This gives the protein CASSLGGAYGYTF. The chain has TRBV3-1 (or the pseudogene TRBV3-2) and TRBJ1-2, with D perhaps TRBD1 (6 bases). Germline CDR1 and CDR2: LGHDT and YNNKEL (reference sequence). Trimming removed 4 bases at V and 4 bases at J, with 10 bases between. CDR3 length: 13 residues.

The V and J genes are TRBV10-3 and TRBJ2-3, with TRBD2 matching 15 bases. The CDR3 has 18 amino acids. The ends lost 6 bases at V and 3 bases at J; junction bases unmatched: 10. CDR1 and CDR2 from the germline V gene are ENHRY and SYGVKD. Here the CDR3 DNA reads TGTGCCATCAGCCTGGGACTAGCGGGGGGAAGGTCTACAGATACGCAGTATTTT. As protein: CAISLGLAGGRSTDTQYF.

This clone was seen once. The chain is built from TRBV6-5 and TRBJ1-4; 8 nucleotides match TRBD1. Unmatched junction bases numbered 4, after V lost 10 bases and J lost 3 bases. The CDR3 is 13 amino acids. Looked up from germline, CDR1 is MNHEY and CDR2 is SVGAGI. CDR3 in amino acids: CATQTGANEKLFF. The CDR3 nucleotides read TGTGCCACCCAGACAGGGGCTAATGAAAAACTGTTTTTT.

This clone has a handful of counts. CDR3 sequence reads: CATSQAGGQETQYF. DNA of the CDR3: TGTGCCACCTCCCAGGCAGGAGGCCAAGAGACCCAGTACTTC. The rearrangement uses TRBV11-2 and TRBJ2-5; a weak D match, TRBD2 (5 bases). The CDR3 covers 14 residues. Germline assignment: CDR1 SGHAT and CDR2 FQNNGV. V was trimmed by 10 bases and J by 1 base, leaving 16 bases between them.

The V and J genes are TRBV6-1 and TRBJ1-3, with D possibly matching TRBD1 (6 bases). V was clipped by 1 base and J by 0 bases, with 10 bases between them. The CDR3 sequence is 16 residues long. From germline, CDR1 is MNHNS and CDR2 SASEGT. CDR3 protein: CASSEGQGSSGNTIYF. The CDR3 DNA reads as TGTGCCAGCAGTGAAGGTCAGGGGAGCTCTGGAAACACCATATATTTT.

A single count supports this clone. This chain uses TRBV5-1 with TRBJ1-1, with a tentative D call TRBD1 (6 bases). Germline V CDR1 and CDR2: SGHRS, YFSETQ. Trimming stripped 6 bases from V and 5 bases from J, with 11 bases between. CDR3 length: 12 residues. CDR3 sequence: CASNRDGTEAFF. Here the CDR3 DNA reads TGCGCCAGCAACAGGGATGGGACTGAAGCTTTCTTT.